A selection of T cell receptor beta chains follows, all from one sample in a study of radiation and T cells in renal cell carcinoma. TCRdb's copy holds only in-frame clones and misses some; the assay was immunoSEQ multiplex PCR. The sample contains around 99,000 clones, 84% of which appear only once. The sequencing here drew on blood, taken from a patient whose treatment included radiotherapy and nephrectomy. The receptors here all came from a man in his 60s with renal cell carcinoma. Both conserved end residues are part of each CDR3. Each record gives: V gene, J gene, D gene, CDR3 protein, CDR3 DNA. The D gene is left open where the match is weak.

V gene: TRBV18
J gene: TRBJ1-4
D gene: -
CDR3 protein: CASSPQTVFGATNEKLFF
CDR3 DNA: TGTGCCAGCTCACCACAGACCGTTTTCGGCGCAACTAATGAAAAACTGTTTTTT

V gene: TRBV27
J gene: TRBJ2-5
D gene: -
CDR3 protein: CASREYRDDGETQYF
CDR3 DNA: TGTGCCAGCAGGGAATACCGGGACGACGGAGAGACCCAGTACTTC

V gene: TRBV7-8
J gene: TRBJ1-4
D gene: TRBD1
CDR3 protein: CASSSQGQNEKLFF
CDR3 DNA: TGTGCCAGCAGCTCCCAGGGACAGAATGAAAAACTGTTTTTT

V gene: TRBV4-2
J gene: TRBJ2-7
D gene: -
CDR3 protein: CASSPGGLLYEQYF
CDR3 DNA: TGTGCCAGCAGCCCTGGCGGACTTTTGTACGAGCAGTACTTC

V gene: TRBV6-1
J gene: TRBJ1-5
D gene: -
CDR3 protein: CASMGLGNQPQHF
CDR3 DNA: TGTGCCAGCATGGGGTTGGGCAATCAGCCCCAGCATTTT

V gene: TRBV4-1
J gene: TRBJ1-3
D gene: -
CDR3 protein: CASSQDPGNTIYF
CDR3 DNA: TGCGCCAGCAGCCAGGACCCTGGAAACACCATATATTTT

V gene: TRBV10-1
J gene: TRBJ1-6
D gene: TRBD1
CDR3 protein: CAKDREHSPLHF
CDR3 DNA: TGCGCCAAAGACAGGGAGCATTCACCCCTCCACTTT

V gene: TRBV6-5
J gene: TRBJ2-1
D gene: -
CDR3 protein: CASSYVPPPNEQFF
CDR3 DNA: TGTGCCAGCAGTTACGTCCCTCCTCCCAATGAGCAGTTCTTC

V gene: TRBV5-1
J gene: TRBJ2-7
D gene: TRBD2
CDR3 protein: CASSPFPSGNSYEQYF
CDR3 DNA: TGCGCCAGCAGCCCCTTTCCTAGCGGAAACTCCTACGAGCAGTACTTC

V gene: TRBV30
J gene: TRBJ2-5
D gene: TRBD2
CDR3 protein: CAWSPPLGTSGRSWETQYF
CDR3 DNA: TGTGCCTGGAGTCCACCACTCGGGACTAGCGGGAGATCTTGGGAGACCCAGTACTTC